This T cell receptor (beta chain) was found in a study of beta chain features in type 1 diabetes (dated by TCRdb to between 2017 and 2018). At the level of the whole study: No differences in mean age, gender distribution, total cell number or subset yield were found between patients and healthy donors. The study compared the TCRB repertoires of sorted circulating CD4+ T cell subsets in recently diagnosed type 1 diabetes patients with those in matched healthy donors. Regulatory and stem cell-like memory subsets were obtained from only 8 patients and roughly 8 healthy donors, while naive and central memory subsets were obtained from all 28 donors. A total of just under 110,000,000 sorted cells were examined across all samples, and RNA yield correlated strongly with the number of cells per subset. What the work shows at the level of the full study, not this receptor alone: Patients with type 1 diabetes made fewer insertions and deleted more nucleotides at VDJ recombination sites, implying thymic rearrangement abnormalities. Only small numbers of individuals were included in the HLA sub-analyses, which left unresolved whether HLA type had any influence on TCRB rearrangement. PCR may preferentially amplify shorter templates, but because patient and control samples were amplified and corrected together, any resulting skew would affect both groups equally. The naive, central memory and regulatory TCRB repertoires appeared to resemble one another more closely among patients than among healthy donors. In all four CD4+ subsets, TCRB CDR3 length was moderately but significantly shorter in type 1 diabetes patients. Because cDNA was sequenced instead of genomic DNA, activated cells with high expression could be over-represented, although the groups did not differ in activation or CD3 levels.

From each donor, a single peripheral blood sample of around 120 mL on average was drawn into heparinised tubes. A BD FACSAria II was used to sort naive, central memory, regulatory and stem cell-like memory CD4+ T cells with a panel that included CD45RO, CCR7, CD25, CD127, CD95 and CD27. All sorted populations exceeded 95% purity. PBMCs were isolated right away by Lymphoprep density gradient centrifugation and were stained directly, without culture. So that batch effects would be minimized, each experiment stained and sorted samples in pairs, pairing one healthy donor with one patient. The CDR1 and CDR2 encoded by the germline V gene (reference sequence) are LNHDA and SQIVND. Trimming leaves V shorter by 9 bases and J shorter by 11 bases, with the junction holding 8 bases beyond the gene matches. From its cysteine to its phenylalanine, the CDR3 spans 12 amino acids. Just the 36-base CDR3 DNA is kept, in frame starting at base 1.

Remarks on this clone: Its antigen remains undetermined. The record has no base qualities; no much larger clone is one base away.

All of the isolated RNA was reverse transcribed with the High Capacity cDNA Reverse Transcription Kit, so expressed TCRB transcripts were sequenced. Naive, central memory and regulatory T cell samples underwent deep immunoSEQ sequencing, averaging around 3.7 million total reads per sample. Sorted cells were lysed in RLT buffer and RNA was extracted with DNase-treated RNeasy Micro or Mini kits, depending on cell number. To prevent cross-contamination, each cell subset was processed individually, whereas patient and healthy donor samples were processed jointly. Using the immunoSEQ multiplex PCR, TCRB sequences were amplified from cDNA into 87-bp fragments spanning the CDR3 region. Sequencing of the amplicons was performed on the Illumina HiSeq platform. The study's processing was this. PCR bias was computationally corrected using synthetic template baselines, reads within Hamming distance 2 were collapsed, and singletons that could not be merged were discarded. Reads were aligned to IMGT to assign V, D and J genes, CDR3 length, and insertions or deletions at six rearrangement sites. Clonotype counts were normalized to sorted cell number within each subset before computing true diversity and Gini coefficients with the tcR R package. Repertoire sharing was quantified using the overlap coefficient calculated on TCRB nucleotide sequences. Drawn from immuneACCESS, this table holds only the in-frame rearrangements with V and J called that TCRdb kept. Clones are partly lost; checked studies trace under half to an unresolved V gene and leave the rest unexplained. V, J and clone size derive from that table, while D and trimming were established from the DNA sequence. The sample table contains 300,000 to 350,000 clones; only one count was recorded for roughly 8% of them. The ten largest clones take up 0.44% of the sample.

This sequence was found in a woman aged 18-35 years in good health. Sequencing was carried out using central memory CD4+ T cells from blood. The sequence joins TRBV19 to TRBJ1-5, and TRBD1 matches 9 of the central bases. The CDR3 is CASRDRGEAQHF. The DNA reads TGTGCCAGCCGAGACAGGGGGGAGGCCCAGCATTTT. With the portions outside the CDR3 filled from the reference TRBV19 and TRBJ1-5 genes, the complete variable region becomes DGGITQSPKYLFRKEGQNVTLSCEQNLNHDAMYWYRQDPGQGLRLIYYSQIVNDFQKGDIAEGYSVSREKKESFPLTVTSAQKNPTAFYLCASRDRGEAQHFGDGTRLSIL.